This T cell receptor beta chain is from a study of blood T cells in healthy people across ages. Study-wide points: CMV infection status of these donors was not known. Observed TCR beta diversity per million T cells went down as age went up. This fall followed a roughly linear course with age.

The table lists this clonotype with a few counts. Its antigen is undetermined. Using a J-beta primer mix together with a sample-barcoded 5' primer, a second PCR was run for about 6 to 12 cycles. One entry per CDR3 protein, called by TCRdb with MiXCR from the 5' RACE reads. The table records approximately 1,000,000 distinct CDR3 sequences, roughly two fifths of them present only once. Trimming took 5 bases from V and 4 from J, leaving 18 bases between them. The CDR3 totals 15 residues. The TCR originated in a man younger than 30 in good health. The chain uses TRBV12-3 or TRBV12-4 and TRBJ2-7; TRBD2 might be the D (6 bases). What was sequenced was blood. CDR3 DNA sequence: TGTGCCAGCAGTCCGCGGGACGCAAGGACATACGAGCAGTACTTC. Protein sequence: CASSPRDARTYEQYF.